This TCR beta chain stems from a study of vaccination effects on CD4 cells after COVID-19. Study-level points and caveats: Clones induced by infection and by vaccine showed marked clonal contraction late after vaccination. Early timepoints after infection were absent, and convalescent patients were few in the study.

The repertoire was sequenced with immunoSEQ multiplex PCR; TCRdb's copy has only in-frame clones and lacks some. The table includes roughly 64,000 clones, 65% to 75% detected once. Following 10 days of culture, CD4+ T cells were isolated. A half-volume exchange with IL-2 medium occurred on days 3 and 7. V was trimmed by 2 bases and J by 2 bases, leaving 6 bases between them. CDR3 length equals 13 residues. About this clone itself: Its antigen is unidentified.

V usage is TRBV12-3 or TRBV12-4 and J usage is TRBJ1-2, with D uncertain. The specimen was CD4+ T cells from PBMCs cultured without peptide, collected before COVID-19 vaccination. The source of this sequence is a human donor who had a prior SARS-CoV-2 infection. CDR3 coding DNA: TGTGCCAGCAGTTTACGGGAGAACTATGGCTACACCTTC. Its protein product is CASSLRENYGYTF.